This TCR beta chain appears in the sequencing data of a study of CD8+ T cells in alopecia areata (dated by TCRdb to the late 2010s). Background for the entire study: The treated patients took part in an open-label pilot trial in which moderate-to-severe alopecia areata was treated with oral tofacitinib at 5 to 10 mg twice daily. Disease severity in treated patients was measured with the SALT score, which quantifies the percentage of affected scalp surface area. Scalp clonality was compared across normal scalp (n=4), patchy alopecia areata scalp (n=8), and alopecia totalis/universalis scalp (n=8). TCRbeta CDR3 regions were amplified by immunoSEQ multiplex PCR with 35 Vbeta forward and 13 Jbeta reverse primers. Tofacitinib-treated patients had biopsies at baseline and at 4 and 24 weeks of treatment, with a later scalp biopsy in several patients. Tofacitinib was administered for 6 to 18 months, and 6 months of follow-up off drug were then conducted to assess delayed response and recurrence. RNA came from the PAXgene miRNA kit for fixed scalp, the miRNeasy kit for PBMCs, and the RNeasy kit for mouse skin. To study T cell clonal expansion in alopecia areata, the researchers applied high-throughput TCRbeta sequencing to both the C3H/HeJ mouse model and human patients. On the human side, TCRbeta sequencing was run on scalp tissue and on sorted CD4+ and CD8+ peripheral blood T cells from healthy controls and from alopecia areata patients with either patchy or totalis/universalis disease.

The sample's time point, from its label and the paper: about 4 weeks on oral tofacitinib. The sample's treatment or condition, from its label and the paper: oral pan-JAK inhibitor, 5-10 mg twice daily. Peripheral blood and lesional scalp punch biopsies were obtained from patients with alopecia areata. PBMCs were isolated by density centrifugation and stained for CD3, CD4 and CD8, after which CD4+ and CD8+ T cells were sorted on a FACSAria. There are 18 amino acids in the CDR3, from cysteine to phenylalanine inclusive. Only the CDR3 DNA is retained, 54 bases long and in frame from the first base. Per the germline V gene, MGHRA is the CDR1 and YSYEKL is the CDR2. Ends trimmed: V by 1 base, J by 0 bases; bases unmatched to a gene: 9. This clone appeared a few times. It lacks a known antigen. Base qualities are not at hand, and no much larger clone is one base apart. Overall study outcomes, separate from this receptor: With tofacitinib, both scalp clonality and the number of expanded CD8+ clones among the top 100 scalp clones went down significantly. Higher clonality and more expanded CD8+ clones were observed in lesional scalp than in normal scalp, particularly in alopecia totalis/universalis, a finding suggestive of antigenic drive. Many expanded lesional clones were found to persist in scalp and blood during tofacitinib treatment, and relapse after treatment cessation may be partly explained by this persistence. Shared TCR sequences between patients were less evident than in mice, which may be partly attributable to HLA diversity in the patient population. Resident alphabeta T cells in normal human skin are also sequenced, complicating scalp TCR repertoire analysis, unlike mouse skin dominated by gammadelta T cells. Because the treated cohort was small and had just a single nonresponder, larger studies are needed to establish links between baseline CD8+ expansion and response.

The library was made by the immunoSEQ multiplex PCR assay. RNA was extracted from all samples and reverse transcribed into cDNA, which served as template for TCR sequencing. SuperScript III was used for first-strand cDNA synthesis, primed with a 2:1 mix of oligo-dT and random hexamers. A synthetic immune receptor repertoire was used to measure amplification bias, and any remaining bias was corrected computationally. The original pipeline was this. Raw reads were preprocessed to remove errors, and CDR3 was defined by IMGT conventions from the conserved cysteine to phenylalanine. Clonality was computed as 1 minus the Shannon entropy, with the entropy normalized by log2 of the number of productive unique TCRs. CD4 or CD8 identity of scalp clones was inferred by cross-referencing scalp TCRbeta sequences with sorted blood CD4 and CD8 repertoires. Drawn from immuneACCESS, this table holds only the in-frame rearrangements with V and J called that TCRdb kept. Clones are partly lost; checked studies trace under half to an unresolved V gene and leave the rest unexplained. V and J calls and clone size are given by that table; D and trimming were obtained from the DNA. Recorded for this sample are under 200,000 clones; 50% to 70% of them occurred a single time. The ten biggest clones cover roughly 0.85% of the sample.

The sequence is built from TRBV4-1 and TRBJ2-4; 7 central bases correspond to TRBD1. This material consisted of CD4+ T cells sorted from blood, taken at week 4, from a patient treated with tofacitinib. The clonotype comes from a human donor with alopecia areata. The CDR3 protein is CASSQGRGRGIAKNIQYF. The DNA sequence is TGCGCCAGCAGCCAAGGAAGAGGCAGGGGGATAGCCAAAAACATTCAGTACTTC.